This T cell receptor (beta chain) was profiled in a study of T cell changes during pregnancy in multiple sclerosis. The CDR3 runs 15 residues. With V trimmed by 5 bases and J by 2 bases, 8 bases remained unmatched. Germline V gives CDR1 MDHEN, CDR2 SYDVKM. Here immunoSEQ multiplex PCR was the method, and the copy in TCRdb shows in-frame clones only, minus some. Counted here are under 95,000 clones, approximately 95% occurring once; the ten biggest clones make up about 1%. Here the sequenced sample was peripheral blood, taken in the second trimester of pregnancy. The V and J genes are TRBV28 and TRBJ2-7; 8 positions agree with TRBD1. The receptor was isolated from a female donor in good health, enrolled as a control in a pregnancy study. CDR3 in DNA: TGTGCCAGCAGTCCCCCAGGGGGCGCTACCTACGAGCAGTACTTC. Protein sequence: CASSPPGGATYEQYF.